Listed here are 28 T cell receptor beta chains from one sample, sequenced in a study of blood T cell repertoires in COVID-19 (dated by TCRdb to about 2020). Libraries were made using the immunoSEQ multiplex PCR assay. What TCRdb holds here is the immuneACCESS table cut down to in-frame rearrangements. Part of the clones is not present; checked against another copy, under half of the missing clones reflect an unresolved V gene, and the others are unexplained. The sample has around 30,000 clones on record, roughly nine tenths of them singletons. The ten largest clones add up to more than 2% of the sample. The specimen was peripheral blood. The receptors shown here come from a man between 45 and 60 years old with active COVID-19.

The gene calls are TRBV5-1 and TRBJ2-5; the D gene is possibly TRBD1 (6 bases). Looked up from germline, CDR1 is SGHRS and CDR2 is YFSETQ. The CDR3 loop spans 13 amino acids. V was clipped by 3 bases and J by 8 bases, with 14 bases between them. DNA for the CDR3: TGCGCCAGCAGCTCAGAACTAGGGGGAACCCAGTACTTC. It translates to CASSSELGGTQYF.

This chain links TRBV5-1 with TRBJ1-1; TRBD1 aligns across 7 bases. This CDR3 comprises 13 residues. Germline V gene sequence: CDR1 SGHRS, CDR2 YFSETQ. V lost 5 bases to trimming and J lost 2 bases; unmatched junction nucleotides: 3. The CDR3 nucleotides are TGCGCCAGCAGTCGAGGGGGCAACACTGAAGCTTTCTTT. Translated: CASSRGGNTEAFF.

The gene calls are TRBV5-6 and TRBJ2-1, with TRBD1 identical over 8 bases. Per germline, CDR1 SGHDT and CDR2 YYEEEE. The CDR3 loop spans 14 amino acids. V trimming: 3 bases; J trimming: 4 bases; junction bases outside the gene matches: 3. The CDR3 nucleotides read TGTGCCAGCAGCTCGACAGGGGTTTACAATGAGCAGTTCTTC. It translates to CASSSTGVYNEQFF.

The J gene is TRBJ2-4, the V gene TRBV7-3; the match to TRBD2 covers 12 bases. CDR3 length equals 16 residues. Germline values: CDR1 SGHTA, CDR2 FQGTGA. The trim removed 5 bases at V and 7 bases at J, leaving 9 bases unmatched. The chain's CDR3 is CASSRQPSGGENIQYF. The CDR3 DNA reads TGTGCCAGCAGCCGCCAGCCTAGCGGGGGGGAGAACATTCAGTACTTC.

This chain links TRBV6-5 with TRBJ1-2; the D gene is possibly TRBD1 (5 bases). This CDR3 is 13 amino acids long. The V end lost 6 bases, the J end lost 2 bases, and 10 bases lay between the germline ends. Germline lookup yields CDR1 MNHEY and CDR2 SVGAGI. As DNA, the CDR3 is TGTGCCAGCAGCTTAGGGGCAAACTATGGCTACACCTTC. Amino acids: CASSLGANYGYTF.

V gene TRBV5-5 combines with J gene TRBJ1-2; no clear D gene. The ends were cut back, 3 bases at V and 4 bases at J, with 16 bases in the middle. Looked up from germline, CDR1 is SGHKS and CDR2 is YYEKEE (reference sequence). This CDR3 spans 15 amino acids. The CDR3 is CASSSSVGLGYGYTF. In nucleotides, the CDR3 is TGTGCCAGCAGCTCCTCGGTAGGCCTAGGCTATGGCTACACCTTC.

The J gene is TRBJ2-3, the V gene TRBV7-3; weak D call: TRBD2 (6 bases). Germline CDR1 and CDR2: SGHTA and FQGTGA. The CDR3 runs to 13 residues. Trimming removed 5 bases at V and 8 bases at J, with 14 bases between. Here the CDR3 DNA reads TGTGCCAGCAGCCCTTCGGGGGTCAGTACGCAGTATTTT. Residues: CASSPSGVSTQYF.

CDR3 in DNA: TGCAGCATAGGACAGACAAACTATGGCTACACCTTC. It is translated as CSIGQTNYGYTF. V is TRBV29-1 and J is TRBJ1-2; tentative D call: TRBD1 (6 bases). The V and J ends lost 8 bases and 2 bases respectively, with 12 bases between them. The CDR3 spans 12 residues. CDR1 is SQVTM and CDR2 is ANQGSEA in the germline V gene.

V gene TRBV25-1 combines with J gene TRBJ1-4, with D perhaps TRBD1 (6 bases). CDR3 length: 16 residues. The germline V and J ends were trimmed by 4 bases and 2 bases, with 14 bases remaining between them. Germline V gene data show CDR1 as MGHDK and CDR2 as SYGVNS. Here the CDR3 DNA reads TGTGCCAGCAGTGGCATCCCAGGGGTGACTAATGAAAAACTGTTTTTT. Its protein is CASSGIPGVTNEKLFF.

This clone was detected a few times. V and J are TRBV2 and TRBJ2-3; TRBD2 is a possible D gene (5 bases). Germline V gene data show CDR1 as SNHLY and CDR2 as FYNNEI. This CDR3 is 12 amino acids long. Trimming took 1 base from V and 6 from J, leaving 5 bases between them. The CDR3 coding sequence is TGTGCCAGCAGTGAAGTAGCGGATACGCAGTATTTT. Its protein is CASSEVADTQYF. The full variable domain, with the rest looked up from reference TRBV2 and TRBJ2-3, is EPEVTQTPSHQVTQMGQEVILRCVPISNHLYFYWYRQILGQKVEFLVSFYNNEISEKSEIFDDQFSVERPDGSNFTLKIRSTKLEDSAMYFCASSEVADTQYFGPGTRLTVL.

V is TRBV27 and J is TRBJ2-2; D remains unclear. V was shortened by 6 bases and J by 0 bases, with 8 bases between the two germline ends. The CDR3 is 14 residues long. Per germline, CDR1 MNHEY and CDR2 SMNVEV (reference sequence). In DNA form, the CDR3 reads TGTGCCAGCAGACTCCTATCGAACACCGGGGAGCTGTTTTTT. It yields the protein CASRLLSNTGELFF.

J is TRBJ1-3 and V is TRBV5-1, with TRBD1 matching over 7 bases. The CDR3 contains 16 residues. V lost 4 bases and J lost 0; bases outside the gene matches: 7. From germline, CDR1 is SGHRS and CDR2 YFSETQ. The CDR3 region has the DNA TGCGCCAGCAGCGCCGGACAGGTCTTCTCTGGAAACACCATATATTTT. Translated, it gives CASSAGQVFSGNTIYF.

The CDR3, as DNA: TGTGCCAGCTCACCATCGGACAGGGGGACAGAGACCCAGTACTTC. Translated: CASSPSDRGTETQYF. The chain employs TRBV18 and TRBJ2-5, with 10 bases lining up with TRBD1. CDR1 KGHSH and CDR2 LQKENI come from the germline V gene. Trimming took 2 bases from V and 4 from J; bases not matched to a gene: 4. The CDR3 has 15 residues.

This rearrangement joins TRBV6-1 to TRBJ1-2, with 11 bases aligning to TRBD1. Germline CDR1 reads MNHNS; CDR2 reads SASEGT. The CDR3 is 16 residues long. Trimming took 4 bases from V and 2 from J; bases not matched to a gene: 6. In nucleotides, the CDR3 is TGTGCCAGCAGTGCGGACAGGGGGCAGAGAAACTATGGCTACACCTTC. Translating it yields CASSADRGQRNYGYTF.

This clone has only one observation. CDR3 DNA: TGTGCCAGTAAAGGAATGGTTCCGGGAACTGAAGCTTTCTTT. This sequence encodes CASKGMVPGTEAFF. The chain carries TRBV19 and TRBJ1-1; no definite D call. The CDR3 totals 14 residues. The ends were cut back, 7 bases at V and 5 bases at J, with 17 bases in the middle. The V gene's germline CDR1 is LNHDA and CDR2 SQIVND (reference sequence).

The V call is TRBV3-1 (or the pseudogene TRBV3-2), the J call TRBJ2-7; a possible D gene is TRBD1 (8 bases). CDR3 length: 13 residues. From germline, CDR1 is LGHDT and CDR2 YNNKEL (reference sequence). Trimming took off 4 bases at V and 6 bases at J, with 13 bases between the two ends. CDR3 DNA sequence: TGTGCCAGCAGCCCGACAGGGGAGGGCGAGCAGTACTTC. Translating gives CASSPTGEGEQYF.

CDR3 residues: CASSLYETQYF. The CDR3 DNA sequence: TGTGCCAGCAGCCTCTATGAGACCCAGTACTTC. The V gene is TRBV7-2, the J gene TRBJ2-5; D is undetermined. The ends were cut back, 5 bases at V and 5 bases at J, with 6 bases in the middle. The CDR3 consists of 11 residues. Germline V gene lookup returns CDR1 SGHTA and CDR2 FQGNSA.

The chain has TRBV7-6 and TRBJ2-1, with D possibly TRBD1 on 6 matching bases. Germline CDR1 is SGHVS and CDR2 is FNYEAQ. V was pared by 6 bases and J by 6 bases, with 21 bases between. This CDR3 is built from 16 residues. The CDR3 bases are TGTGCCAGCAGTCAACAGGGTTCTACCACTACCAATGAGCAGTTCTTC. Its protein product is CASSQQGSTTTNEQFF. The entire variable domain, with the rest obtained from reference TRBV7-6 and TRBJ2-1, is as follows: GAGVSQSPRYKVTKRGQDVALRCDPISGHVSLYWYRQALGQGPEFLTYFNYEAQQDKSGLPNDRFSAERPEGSISTLTIQRTEQRDSAMYRCASSQQGSTTTNEQFFGPGTRLTVL.

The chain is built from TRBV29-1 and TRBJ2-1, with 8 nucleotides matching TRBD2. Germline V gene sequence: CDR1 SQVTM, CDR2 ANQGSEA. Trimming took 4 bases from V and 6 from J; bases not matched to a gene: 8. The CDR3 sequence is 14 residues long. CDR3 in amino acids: CSVVMGGRPNEQFF. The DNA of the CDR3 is TGCAGCGTTGTGATGGGCGGGAGGCCCAATGAGCAGTTCTTC.

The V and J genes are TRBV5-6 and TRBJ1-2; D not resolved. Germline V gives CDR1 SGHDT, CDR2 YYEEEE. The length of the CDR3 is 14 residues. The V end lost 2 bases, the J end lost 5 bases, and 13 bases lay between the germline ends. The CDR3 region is CASSFYGGHYGYTF. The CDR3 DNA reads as TGTGCCAGCAGCTTTTACGGTGGGCATTATGGCTACACCTTC.

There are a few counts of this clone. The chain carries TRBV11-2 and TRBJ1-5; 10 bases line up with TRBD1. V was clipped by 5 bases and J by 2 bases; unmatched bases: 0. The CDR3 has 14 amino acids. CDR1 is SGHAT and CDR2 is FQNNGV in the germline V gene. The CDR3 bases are TGTGCCAGCAGCGGGACAGGGGGCAATCAGCCCCAGCATTTT. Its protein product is CASSGTGGNQPQHF.

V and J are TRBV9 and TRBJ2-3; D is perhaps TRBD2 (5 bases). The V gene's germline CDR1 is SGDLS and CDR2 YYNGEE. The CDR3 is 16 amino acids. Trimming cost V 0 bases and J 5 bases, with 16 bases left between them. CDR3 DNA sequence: TGTGCCAGCAGCGTAGGTGCTAGCAGTCAGAAAGATACGCAGTATTTT. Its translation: CASSVGASSQKDTQYF.

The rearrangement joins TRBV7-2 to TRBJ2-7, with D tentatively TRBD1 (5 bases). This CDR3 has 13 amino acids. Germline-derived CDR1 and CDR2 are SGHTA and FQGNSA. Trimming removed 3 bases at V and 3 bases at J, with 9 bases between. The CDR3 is CASSFSDSYEQYF. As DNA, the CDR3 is TGTGCCAGCAGCTTCTCAGACAGCTACGAGCAGTACTTC.

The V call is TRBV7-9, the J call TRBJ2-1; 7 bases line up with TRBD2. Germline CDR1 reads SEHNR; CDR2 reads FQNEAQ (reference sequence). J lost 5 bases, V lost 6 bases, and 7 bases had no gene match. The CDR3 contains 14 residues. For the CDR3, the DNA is TGTGCCAGCAGTTCTAGCGGAGATAACAATGAGCAGTTCTTC. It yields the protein CASSSSGDNNEQFF.

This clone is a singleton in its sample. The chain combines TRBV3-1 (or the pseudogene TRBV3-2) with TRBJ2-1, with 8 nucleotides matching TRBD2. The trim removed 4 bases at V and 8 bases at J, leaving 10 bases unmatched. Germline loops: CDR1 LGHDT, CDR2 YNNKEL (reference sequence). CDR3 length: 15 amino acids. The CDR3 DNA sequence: TGTGCCAGCAGCCCACACGGGACTAGTAAGTATGAGCAGTTCTTC. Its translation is CASSPHGTSKYEQFF.

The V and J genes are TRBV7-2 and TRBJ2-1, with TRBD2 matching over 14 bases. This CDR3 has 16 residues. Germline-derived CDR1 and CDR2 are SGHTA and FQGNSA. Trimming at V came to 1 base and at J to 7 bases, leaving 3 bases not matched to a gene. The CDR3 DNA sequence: TGTGCCAGCAGCTTAGTGGGACTAGCGGGAGCAAATGAGCAGTTCTTC. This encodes CASSLVGLAGANEQFF.

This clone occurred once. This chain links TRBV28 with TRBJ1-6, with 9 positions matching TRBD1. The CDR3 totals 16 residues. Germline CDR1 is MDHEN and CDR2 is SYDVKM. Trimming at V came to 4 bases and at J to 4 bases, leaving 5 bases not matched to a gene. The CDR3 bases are TGTGCCAGCAGTTCGGGACAGGGTTTTTATAATTCACCCCTCCACTTT. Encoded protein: CASSSGQGFYNSPLHF.

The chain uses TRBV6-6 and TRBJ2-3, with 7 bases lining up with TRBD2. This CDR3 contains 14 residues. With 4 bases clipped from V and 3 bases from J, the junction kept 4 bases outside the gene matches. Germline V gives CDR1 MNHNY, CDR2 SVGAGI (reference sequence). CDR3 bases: TGTGCCAGCAGTTTAGGCGGGAGAACAGATACGCAGTATTTT. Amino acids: CASSLGGRTDTQYF.